This TCR beta chain comes out of a study of radiotherapy plus CTLA-4 blockade in lung cancer. The CDR3 is made up of 15 amino acids. Germline CDR1 is SEHNR and CDR2 is FQNEAQ (reference sequence). Trimming removed 3 bases from V and 5 bases from J, with 13 bases in between. The table came from immunoSEQ multiplex PCR; TCRdb's copy has only in-frame clones and leaves some out. The data show about 120,000 clones, about nine tenths seen once. Sequences were derived from peripheral blood, sampled from a patient treated with radiotherapy plus ipilimumab. This chain links TRBV7-9 with TRBJ2-2; D not resolved. The source is a human donor with non-small cell lung cancer that progressed on radiotherapy plus ipilimumab. CDR3: CASSFQDPATGELFF. Written as DNA, the CDR3 is TGTGCCAGCAGCTTTCAGGACCCGGCGACCGGGGAGCTGTTTTTT. The complete variable domain, with remaining parts taken from reference TRBV7-9 and TRBJ2-2, reads DTGVSQNPRHKITKRGQNVTFRCDPISEHNRLYWYRQTLGQGPEFLTYFQNEAQLEKSRLLSDRFSAERPKGSFSTLEIQRTEQGDSAMYLCASSFQDPATGELFFGEGSRLTVL.